This T cell receptor (beta chain) was observed in a study of CD8+CD57+ T cells in acquired aplastic anemia. The sequenced patients had an expansion of CD8+CD57+ cells seen by flow cytometry. Severe acquired aplastic anemia was diagnosed in all patients. Therapy had not been given to patients before blood sampling. TCR beta VDJ combinations and CDR3 sequences were profiled from genomic DNA. TCRdb fed the reads into MiXCR, producing one record per CDR3 protein. The sample lists over 250,000 distinct CDR3 sequences, about 50% occurring once. To note about this clonotype: Antigen unknown.

Study-wide results and limits: Sharing between patients and controls was observed for twenty-nine CD8+ CDR3 sequences. Simpson's diversity of CD8+ cells was not significantly different in patients compared with controls.

This CDR3 comprises 18 residues. Trimming took 4 bases from V and 0 from J, leaving 24 bases between them. CDR1 and CDR2 (germline): DFQATT, SNEGSKA (reference sequence). The rearrangement links TRBV20-1 to TRBJ1-1, with TRBD1 as a possible D gene (6 bases). Sequenced sample: sorted CD4+, CD8+, or CD8+CD57+ T cells (not recorded which) from PBMCs. This receptor was identified in a human donor with aplastic anemia. The CDR3 DNA follows: TGCAGTGCTATCGGAGTGGGGGCGGGAAAATCCCTGAACACTGAAGCTTTCTTT. It specifies CSAIGVGAGKSLNTEAFF.